This T cell receptor (beta chain) is drawn from a study of blood T cell repertoires in COVID-19. Turning to the study itself: Acute-phase and convalescent COVID-19 samples originated in the United States, Italy and Spain.

Between the trimmed V and J ends, which lost 1 base and 5 bases, there was a span of 5 bases. CDR1 is LNHDA and CDR2 is SQIVND in the germline V gene (reference sequence). This CDR3 has 12 amino acids. Within 2 weeks of study entry, exposed participants had contacted a PCR-confirmed or clinician-diagnosed COVID-19 case. Authors' methods: Counts of nucleated cells, estimated from reference gene primer amplification, were obtained. Generated by immunoSEQ multiplex PCR, the TCRdb table keeps only in-frame clones and is missing some. V and J calls and clone size are those listed in that table; D and trimming were worked out from the DNA. The data show approximately 250,000 clones, 75% to 95% seen once.

The clonotype was recovered from a man aged 35 to 55 who had been exposed to COVID-19. This rearrangement joins TRBV19 to TRBJ1-2; D may be TRBD1 (5 bases). Sequencing was performed on PBMCs or T cells enriched from blood (not recorded which). For the CDR3, the DNA is TGTGCCAGTAGTATAGGACAGTATGGCTACACCTTC. Residues: CASSIGQYGYTF.